Listed below are T cell receptor beta chains from one sample, sequenced in a study of blood T cell repertoires in COVID-19. Produced via immunoSEQ multiplex PCR; TCRdb's table is partial and in-frame only. The table includes tens of thousands of clones, 80% to 90% detected once. Sequencing used peripheral blood. The receptors derive from a human donor in a cohort sampled during active COVID-19. Both conserved end residues are part of each CDR3. The D gene is left open where the match is weak. Some rows mark clone size as missing; the rest say once, few, many or name a class of expanded clone.

D gene	clone size	V gene	J gene	CDR3 protein	CDR3 DNA
NA	NA	TRBV11-2	TRBJ2-3	CASSPPAPTSTDTQYF	TGTGCCAGCAGCCCCCCCGCCCCCACTAGCACAGATACGCAGTATTTT
NA	NA	TRBV2	TRBJ1-1	CASKPWAGGLYTEAFF	TGTGCCAGCAAACCCTGGGCGGGGGGACTGTACACTGAAGCTTTCTTT
NA	NA	TRBV6-2/TRBV6-3	TRBJ2-7	CASSYASYEQYF	TGTGCCAGCAGTTACGCTAGCTACGAGCAGTACTTC
NA	NA	TRBV6-5	TRBJ2-3	CASSPLRAATDTQYF	TGTGCCAGCAGCCCACTCAGGGCAGCGACAGATACGCAGTATTTT
NA	NA	TRBV7-2	TRBJ1-1	CASSRAEDEAFF	TGTGCCAGCAGCAGAGCCGAGGATGAAGCTTTCTTT
NA	once	TRBV18	TRBJ2-1	CASSPRLQSSYNEQFF	TGTGCCAGCTCACCTCGACTCCAGAGCTCCTACAATGAGCAGTTCTTC
TRBD2	NA	TRBV7-9	TRBJ2-3	CASSLPGLAGETQYF	TGTGCCAGCAGCTTACCGGGACTAGCGGGAGAGACGCAGTATTTT
TRBD2	NA	TRBV7-9	TRBJ2-1	CASSANRGGTSYNEQFF	TGTGCCAGCAGCGCCAATCGGGGGGGGACGTCCTACAATGAGCAGTTCTTC
TRBD2	NA	TRBV30	TRBJ2-2	CAWSEAGVTGELFF	TGTGCCTGGAGTGAAGCGGGAGTGACCGGGGAGCTGTTTTTT
NA	NA	TRBV28	TRBJ1-3	CASSRYMTGNTIYF	TGTGCCAGCAGTCGGTATATGACTGGAAACACCATATATTTT
TRBD2	NA	TRBV13	TRBJ2-7	CASSFGTSGEQYF	TGTGCCAGCAGCTTTGGGACTAGCGGGGAGCAGTACTTC
NA	few	TRBV28	TRBJ1-2	CASSSLTGSGGGYTF	TGTGCCAGCAGTTCCTTAACAGGGAGTGGAGGTGGCTACACCTTC
TRBD2	NA	TRBV30	TRBJ2-1	CAWSRLAGFYNEQFF	TGTGCCTGGAGCCGACTAGCGGGCTTTTACAATGAGCAGTTCTTC
TRBD1	NA	TRBV13	TRBJ1-3	CASSPFGQGYFGNTIYF	TGTGCCAGCAGCCCCTTCGGACAGGGGTACTTTGGAAACACCATATATTTT
NA	NA	TRBV6-5	TRBJ1-5	CASAWQSNQPQHF	TGTGCCAGTGCTTGGCAGAGCAATCAGCCCCAGCATTTT
TRBD1	few	TRBV5-6	TRBJ2-1	CASSPRRGFPNEQFF	TGTGCCAGCAGCCCCCGCAGGGGGTTCCCCAATGAGCAGTTCTTC
NA	NA	TRBV14	TRBJ1-3	CASSERSHLSGNTIYF	TGTGCCAGCAGCGAAAGGAGCCACCTCTCTGGAAACACCATATATTTT
TRBD1	once	TRBV19	TRBJ2-7	CASSALGTGFYEQYF	TGTGCCAGTTCGGCCCTGGGGACAGGTTTCTACGAGCAGTACTTC
NA	few	TRBV19	TRBJ1-1	CASSLTRGMNTEAFF	TGTGCCAGTAGTTTAACCAGGGGTATGAACACTGAAGCTTTCTTT
TRBD1	NA	TRBV7-3	TRBJ2-2	CASSLGQGKELFF	TGTGCCAGCAGCCTAGGACAGGGAAAGGAGCTGTTTTTT